What follows is one T cell receptor beta chain and its context. Trimming left V 1 base short and J 2 bases short, with 9 bases between. Germline V lookup: CDR1 SGHVS, CDR2 FQNEAQ. CDR3 size: 14 residues. The data originate from a study of blood T cell repertoires in COVID-19. As for the study in general: T cells, B-cell-depleted T cells, or PBMCs provided the cDNA or gDNA that served as material.

Original handling: The authors estimated nucleated cell counts from reference gene primer amplification. Clones were read by immunoSEQ multiplex PCR, and TCRdb kept only the in-frame ones, dropping some. D and trimming were read from the DNA, whereas the V and J calls and clone size are those reported in that table. This table has hundreds of thousands of clones, around 87% appearing once. The sample was peripheral blood. The chain uses TRBV7-8 and TRBJ2-7, with D unclear. This TCR derives from a man aged 60-69 years who had recovered from COVID-19. CDR3 amino acids: CASSLGRQTYEQYF. The CDR3 DNA is TGTGCCAGCAGCTTAGGCAGGCAGACCTACGAGCAGTACTTC.